The clone carrying this TCR beta chain was seen at least ten times. Its antigen is currently unknown. The sample comes from a study of Graves' ophthalmopathy and Graves' hyperthyroidism. Study-wide findings and caveats: Most thyroid-expanded clonotypes exceeding 0.001 frequency were also found in blood. From stable hyperthyroidism, ophthalmopathy was separated by a 13-signature model with about 88% sensitivity and 75% to 84% specificity.

Exclusion criteria comprised other autoimmune diseases, uncontrolled infections, pregnancy or lactation in patients. Diagnoses were established from clinical symptoms, serum thyroxine, TRAb, thyroid ultrasound and orbital computed tomography. RNA served as the template for amplifying TCR beta CDR3 regions. HTBI primers primed a first-round RT-PCR, and a second-round multiplex PCR followed. TCRdb independently ran MiXCR on the multiplex PCR reads; one entry per CDR3 protein. The sample has approximately 480,000 distinct CDR3 sequences; around an eighth are singletons. In germline, CDR1 is GTSNPN, CDR2 SVGIG (reference sequence). This CDR3 is 15 amino acids long. The V gene end was trimmed by 5 bases and the J gene end by 1 base; junction bases not matched to a gene: 5.

V and J are TRBV30 and TRBJ2-2; TRBD1 aligns across 9 bases. The clonotype comes from a woman younger than 45 with Graves' ophthalmopathy. Sequenced material: blood. The CDR3 loop reads CAWQQGAQNTGELFF. For the CDR3, the DNA is TGTGCCTGGCAACAGGGGGCCCAGAACACCGGGGAGCTGTTTTTT.